The sequence of this TCR beta chain was determined in a study of CD4 T cells in relation to SARS-CoV-2 and coronaviruses. Study-level information: Convalescent patients were fewer than ten males and 4 females; two were Hispanic.

Note on this clone: The antigen remains undetermined.

The CDR3 length is 13 residues. Germline V gives CDR1 LGHDT, CDR2 YNNKEL (reference sequence). V was shortened by 2 bases and J by 9 bases, with 11 bases between the two germline ends. Whole-study results and caveats: Compared with monoreactive clones, crossreactive clones showed significantly weaker SARS-CoV-2 expansion.

Naive and memory CD4+ T cell DNA was deep-sequenced without culture. Method: immunoSEQ multiplex PCR; TCRdb's copy keeps in-frame clones and lacks some. The sample gives tens of thousands of clones, roughly 90% of which show up once; 9.2% is in the top ten. This TCR derives from an adult with COVID-19. Sequencing input: memory CD4+ T cells from PBMCs. V is TRBV3-1 (or the pseudogene TRBV3-2) and J is TRBJ1-5; no clear D gene. The CDR3 sequence is CASSQTTGSPQHF. Here the CDR3 DNA reads TGTGCCAGCAGCCAAACGACGGGTTCGCCCCAGCATTTT.